Sequencing of this T cell receptor (beta chain) was carried out in a study of tumor and adjacent non-tumor tissue in lung cancer. RNA was extracted from bulk tissue without any cell sorting. Donors were chemotherapy-naive, newly diagnosed lung cancer surgical patients in China, August–late 2014. This clonotype showed up many times. A modified ARM-PCR protocol with three rounds of nested PCR amplified TCRbeta. TCRdb itself ran the multiplex PCR reads through MiXCR, one entry per CDR3 protein. The data contain about 200,000 distinct CDR3 sequences, approximately 74% of them seen just once; the ten biggest clones take up 20% to 25%. CDR3 length: 14 amino acids. Trimming left V 0 bases short and J 7 bases short, with 10 bases between. CDR1 and CDR2 from the germline V gene are SGHDT and YYEEEE.

The sequenced material came from lung tumor tissue. The rearrangement links TRBV5-6 to TRBJ1-4; no reliable D call. The sequence derives from a man aged 55 to 70 with non-small cell lung cancer. The CDR3 bases are TGTGCCAGCAGCTTGGTGAATATTGGTGAAAAACTGTTTTTT. The encoded protein is CASSLVNIGEKLFF.